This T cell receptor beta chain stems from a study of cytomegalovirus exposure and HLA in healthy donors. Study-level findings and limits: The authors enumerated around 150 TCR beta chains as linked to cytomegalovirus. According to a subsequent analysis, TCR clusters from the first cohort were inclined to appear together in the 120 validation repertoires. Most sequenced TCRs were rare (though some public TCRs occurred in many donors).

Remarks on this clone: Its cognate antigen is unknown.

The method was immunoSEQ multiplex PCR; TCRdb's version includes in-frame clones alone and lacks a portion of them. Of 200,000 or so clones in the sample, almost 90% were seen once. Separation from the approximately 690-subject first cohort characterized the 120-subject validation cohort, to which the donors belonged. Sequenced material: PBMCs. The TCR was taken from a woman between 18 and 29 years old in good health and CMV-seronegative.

CDR3 in amino acids: CASSPNLAGGSYNEQFF. The CDR3 DNA follows: TGCGCCAGCAGCCCTAACCTAGCGGGAGGATCCTACAATGAGCAGTTCTTC. The V and J genes are TRBV5-1 and TRBJ2-1; TRBD2 matches at 11 bases. V trimming: 4 bases; J trimming: 1 base; junction bases outside the gene matches: 7. Germline values: CDR1 SGHRS, CDR2 YFSETQ. The length of the CDR3 is 17 residues.